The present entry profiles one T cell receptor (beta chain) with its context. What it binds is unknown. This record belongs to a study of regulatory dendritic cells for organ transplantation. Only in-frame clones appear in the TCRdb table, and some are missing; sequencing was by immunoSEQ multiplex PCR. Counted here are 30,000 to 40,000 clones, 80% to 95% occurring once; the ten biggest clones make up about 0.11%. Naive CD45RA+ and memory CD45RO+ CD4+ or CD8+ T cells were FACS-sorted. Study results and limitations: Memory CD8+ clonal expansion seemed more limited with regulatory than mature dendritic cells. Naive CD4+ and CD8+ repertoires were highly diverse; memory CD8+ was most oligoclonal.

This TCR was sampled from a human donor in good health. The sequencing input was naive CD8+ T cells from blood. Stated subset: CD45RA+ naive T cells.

The CDR3: CASSQDGLAAAYNEQFF. The CDR3 DNA is TGTGCCAGCAGCCAAGATGGGCTAGCGGCTGCCTACAATGAGCAGTTCTTC. The chain uses TRBV4-2 and TRBJ2-1; TRBD2 aligns across 7 bases. CDR1 is LGHNA and CDR2 is YNFKEQ in the germline V gene. The CDR3 sequence is 17 residues long. After removal of 0 bases from V and 2 bases from J, the junction contained 7 bases not matched to a gene.